The rows below give T cell receptor beta chains drawn from one sample of a study of cytomegalovirus exposure and HLA in healthy donors. Method: immunoSEQ multiplex PCR; TCRdb's copy keeps in-frame clones and lacks some. The repertoire holds fewer than 150,000 clones, about 83% seen once, with nearly 5% in the top ten. Sequences were obtained from PBMCs. The receptors were sampled from a man aged 18-30 years in good health and CMV-seronegative. CDR3s include the opening cysteine and the closing phenylalanine or tryptophan. Only part of the rows carry a size: once, few, many, or a class if the clone is expanded.

abundance	j_gene	v_gene	CDR3aa
.	TRBJ2-7	TRBV7-9	CASSSGTSGGHEQYF
once	TRBJ1-3	TRBV5-4	CASSLGSDRARNTIYF
.	TRBJ2-7	TRBV10-3	CAISDKMAGIVSYEQYF
once	TRBJ1-2	TRBV6-1	CASSGGQGTGYTF
.	TRBJ2-3	TRBV11-3	CASSLLSGGSTDTQYF
.	TRBJ1-1	TRBV7-9	CASSLAGGGNTEAFF
.	TRBJ2-1	TRBV15	CATSRDRLAGGYNEQFF
few	TRBJ2-7	TRBV30	CAWTPNREEQYF
.	TRBJ2-7	TRBV7-2	CASSYRTGGSHEQYF
.	TRBJ2-7	TRBV2	CASMIDRSGSYEQYF
.	TRBJ1-1	TRBV30	CAWTHGTEAFF
.	TRBJ2-1	TRBV5-4	CASSAIAGGRNEQFF
.	TRBJ1-2	TRBV18	CASSPDEDFDYGYTF
.	TRBJ2-6	TRBV5-1	CASSLVASPSGANVLTF
.	TRBJ1-1	TRBV19	CAARQTGSDTEAFF
.	TRBJ2-5	TRBV30	CAWSVLGGQETQYF
.	TRBJ2-5	TRBV27	CASSFQAGYQETQYF
once	TRBJ2-1	TRBV10-3	CAISESMAGDYNEQFF
once	TRBJ2-1	TRBV10-1	CATNPGRANEQFF
.	TRBJ1-2	TRBV28	CASTARVGNYGYTF
.	TRBJ2-7	TRBV10-2	CASSGTKFYEQYF
.	TRBJ2-7	TRBV4-2	CASSQDTGSEQYF
.	TRBJ1-5	TRBV4-1	CASSRLPGQGALDQPQHF
once	TRBJ1-4	TRBV18	CASSHLTVATNEKLFF
.	TRBJ1-5	TRBV19	CASTPGIADSNQPQHF
.	TRBJ2-3	TRBV19	CASRPRGGSNTDTQYF
.	TRBJ1-1	TRBV13	CASSLWDRDEAFF
.	TRBJ2-3	TRBV2	CASSGGLAGYPAGDTQYF
.	TRBJ1-1	TRBV27	CASSALGQGNTEAFF
.	TRBJ1-5	TRBV5-4	CASSLQGIDQPQHF
.	TRBJ2-2	TRBV27	CASSPTPGLAGLWELFF
.	TRBJ2-3	TRBV10-3	CAISYETSGTITDTQYF
.	TRBJ1-5	TRBV7-9	CASSNHRDSNQPQHF
.	TRBJ1-3	TRBV7-2	CASSLAGRSGNTIYF
.	TRBJ2-3	TRBV9	CASSDPGTGSPTDTQYF
.	TRBJ2-1	TRBV15	CATSLDRGRGDEQFF
.	TRBJ2-7	TRBV7-2	CASSSDGGRGGRNEQYF